There are a few counts of the clone carrying this TCR beta chain. Its antigen is not identified. This sample was included in a study of beta chain features in type 1 diabetes. Study-level information: On cell yields, gender and age, patients and healthy donors were similar. Across all samples, some 110 million sorted cells were examined. General study points: Shorter TCRB CDR3s, moderately but significantly so, were found in Type 1 diabetes patients in all four CD4+ subsets. Whatever favoring of shorter templates PCR might show would apply equally to patients and controls.

One heparinised blood draw, averaging about 100 mL, came from each donor. The CDR3 runs to 14 residues. Germline CDR1 MNHNY, CDR2 SVGAGI (reference sequence). V was clipped by 6 bases and J by 1 base, with 10 bases between them. The authors reverse transcribed all of the isolated RNA, so sequencing captured expressed TCRB transcripts. The protocol was immunoSEQ multiplex PCR, while the TCRdb copy is restricted to in-frame clones and leaves out a portion. The table records about 640,000 clones, 12% of them present only once. Sequenced sample: naive CD4+ T cells from blood. The sequence derives from a man younger than 40 with type 1 diabetes. The chain links TRBV6-6 to TRBJ1-5; D is possibly TRBD1 (5 bases). The CDR3 region is CASRPRDSNQPQHF. CDR3 sequence (DNA): TGTGCCAGCAGGCCCCGGGACAGCAATCAGCCCCAGCATTTT.